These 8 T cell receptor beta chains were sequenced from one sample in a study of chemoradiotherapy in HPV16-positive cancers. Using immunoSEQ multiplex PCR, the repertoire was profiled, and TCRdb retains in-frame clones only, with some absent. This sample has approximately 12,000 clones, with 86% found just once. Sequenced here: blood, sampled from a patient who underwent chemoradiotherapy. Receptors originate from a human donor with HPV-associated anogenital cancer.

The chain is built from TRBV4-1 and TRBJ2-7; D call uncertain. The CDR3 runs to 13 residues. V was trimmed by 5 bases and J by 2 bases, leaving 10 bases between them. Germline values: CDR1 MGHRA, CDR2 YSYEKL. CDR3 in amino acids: CASSSYGPYEQYF. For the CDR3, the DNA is TGCGCCAGCAGCTCATATGGCCCCTACGAGCAGTACTTC.

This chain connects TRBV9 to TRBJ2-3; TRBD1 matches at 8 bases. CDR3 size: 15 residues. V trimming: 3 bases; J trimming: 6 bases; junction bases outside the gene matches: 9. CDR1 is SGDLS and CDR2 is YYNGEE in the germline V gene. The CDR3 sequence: CASSEARTGWDTQYF. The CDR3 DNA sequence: TGTGCCAGCAGCGAAGCGAGGACAGGGTGGGATACGCAGTATTTT.

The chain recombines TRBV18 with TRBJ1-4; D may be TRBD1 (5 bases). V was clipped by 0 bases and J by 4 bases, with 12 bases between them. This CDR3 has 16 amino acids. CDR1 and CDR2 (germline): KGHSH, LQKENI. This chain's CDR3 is CASSPPVRERNEKLFF. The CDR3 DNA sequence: TGTGCCAGCTCACCACCGGTCAGGGAACGTAATGAAAAACTGTTTTTT.

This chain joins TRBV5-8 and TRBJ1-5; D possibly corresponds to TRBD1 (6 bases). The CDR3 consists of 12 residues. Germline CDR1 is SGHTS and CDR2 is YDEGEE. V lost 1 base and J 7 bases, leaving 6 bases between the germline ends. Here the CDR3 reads CASSLQGQPQHF. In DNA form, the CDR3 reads TGTGCCAGCAGCTTGCAGGGGCAGCCCCAGCATTTT. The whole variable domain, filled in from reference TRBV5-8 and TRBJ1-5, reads EAGVTQSPTHLIKTRGQQATLRCSPISGHTSVYWYQQALGLGLQFLLWYDEGEERNRGNFPPRFSGRQFPNYSSELNVNALELEDSALYLCASSLQGQPQHFGDGTRLSIL.

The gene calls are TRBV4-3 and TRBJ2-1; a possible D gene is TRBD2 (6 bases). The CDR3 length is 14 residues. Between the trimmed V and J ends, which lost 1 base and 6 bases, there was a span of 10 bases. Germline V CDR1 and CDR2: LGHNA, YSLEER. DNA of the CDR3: TGCGCCAGCAGCCAAGGGGCGGGGCGCAATGAGCAGTTCTTC. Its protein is CASSQGAGRNEQFF.

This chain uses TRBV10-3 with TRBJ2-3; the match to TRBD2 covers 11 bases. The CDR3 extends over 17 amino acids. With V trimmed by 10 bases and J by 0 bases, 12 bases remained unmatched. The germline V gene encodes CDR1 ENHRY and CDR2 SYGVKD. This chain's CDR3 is CATTAGTSGSSTDTQYF. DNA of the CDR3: TGTGCCACCACCGCCGGGACTAGCGGTTCTAGCACAGATACGCAGTATTTT.

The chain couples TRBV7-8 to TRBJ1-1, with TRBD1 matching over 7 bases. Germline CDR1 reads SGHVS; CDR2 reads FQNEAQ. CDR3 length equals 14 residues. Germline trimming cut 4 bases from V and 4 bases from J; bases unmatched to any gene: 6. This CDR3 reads CASSYRTGSTEAFF. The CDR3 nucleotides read TGTGCCAGCAGCTATCGGACAGGCTCCACTGAAGCTTTCTTT.

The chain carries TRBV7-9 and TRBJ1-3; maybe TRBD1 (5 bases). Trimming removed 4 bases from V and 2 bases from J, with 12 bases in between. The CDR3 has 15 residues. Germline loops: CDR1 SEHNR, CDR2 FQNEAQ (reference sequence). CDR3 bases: TGTGCCAGCAGCTCCTTGAGGGGAGCTGGAAACACCATATATTTT. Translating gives CASSSLRGAGNTIYF.